This TCR beta chain originates from a study of control samples from healthy donors and cancer patients. Trimming took off 11 bases at V and 1 base at J, with 17 bases between the two ends. The CDR3 has 14 residues. Germline CDR1 reads MDHEN; CDR2 reads SYDVKM. The protocol was immunoSEQ multiplex PCR, while the TCRdb copy is restricted to in-frame clones and leaves out a portion. Here the sample spans around 100,000 clones, about 88% being singletons. This TCR was recovered from a woman aged 45-65 years in good health. The J gene is TRBJ1-1, the V gene TRBV28; D is unclear. The sequenced sample was blood. The chain's CDR3 is CASTEDGWNTEAFF. The CDR3 DNA reads as TGTGCCTCCACCGAAGACGGATGGAACACTGAAGCTTTCTTT.